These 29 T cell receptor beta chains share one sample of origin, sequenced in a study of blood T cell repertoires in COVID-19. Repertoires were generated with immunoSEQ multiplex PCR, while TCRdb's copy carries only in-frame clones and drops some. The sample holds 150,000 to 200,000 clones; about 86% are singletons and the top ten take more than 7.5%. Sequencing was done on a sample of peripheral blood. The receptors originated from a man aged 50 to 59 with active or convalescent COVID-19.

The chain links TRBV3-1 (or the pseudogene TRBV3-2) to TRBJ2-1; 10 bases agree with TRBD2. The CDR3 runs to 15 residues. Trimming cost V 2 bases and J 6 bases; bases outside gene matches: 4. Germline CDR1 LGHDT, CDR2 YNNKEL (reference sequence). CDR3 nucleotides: TGTGCCAGCAGCCAACTAGCGGGGGCCAGCAATGAGCAGTTCTTC. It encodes CASSQLAGASNEQFF.

The CDR3 sequence: CASSRDRIPSGYTF. In nucleotides, the CDR3 is TGTGCCAGTAGCCGCGACAGGATCCCCTCTGGCTACACCTTC. The genes are TRBV19 and TRBJ1-2, with TRBD1 as a possible D gene (6 bases). In germline, CDR1 is LNHDA, CDR2 SQIVND (reference sequence). V dropped 6 bases and J dropped 7 bases, with 18 bases sitting between them. The CDR3 sequence is 14 residues long. The full variable domain, rest sourced from reference TRBV19 and TRBJ1-2, is DGGITQSPKYLFRKEGQNVTLSCEQNLNHDAMYWYRQDPGQGLRLIYYSQIVNDFQKGDIAEGYSVSREKKESFPLTVTSAQKNPTAFYLCASSRDRIPSGYTFGSGTRLTVV.

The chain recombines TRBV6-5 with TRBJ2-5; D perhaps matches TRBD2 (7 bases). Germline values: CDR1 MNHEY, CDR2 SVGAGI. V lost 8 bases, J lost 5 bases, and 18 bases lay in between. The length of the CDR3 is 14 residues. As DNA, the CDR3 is TGTGCCAGCCGGAGACAAGGGGGGGTGGAGACCCAGTACTTC. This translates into CASRRQGGVETQYF.

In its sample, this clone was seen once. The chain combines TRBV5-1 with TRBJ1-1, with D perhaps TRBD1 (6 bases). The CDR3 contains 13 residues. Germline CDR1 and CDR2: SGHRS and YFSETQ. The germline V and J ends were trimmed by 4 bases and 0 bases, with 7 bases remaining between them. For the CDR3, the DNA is TGCGCCAGCAGCCGGGACATGAACACTGAAGCTTTCTTT. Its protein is CASSRDMNTEAFF. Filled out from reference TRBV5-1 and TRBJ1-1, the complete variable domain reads KAGVTQTPRYLIKTRGQQVTLSCSPISGHRSVSWYQQTPGQGLQFLFEYFSETQRNKGNFPGRFSGRQFSNSRSEMNVSTLELGDSALYLCASSRDMNTEAFFGQGTRLTVV.

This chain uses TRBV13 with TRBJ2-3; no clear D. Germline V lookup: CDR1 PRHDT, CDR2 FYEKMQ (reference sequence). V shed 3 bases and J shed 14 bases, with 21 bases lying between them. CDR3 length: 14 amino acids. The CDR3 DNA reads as TGTGCCAGCAGCTTTTTTCAGGTTAATAAGTTTGCGTATTTT. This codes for CASSFFQVNKFAYF.

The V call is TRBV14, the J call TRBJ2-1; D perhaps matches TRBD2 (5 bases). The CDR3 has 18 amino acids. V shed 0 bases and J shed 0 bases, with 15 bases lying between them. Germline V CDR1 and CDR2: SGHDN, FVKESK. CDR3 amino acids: CASSQDGRLPSSYNEQFF. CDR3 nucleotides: TGTGCCAGCAGCCAAGATGGGAGACTTCCAAGCTCCTACAATGAGCAGTTCTTC. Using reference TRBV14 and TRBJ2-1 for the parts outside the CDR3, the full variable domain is EAGVTQFPSHSVIEKGQTVTLRCDPISGHDNLYWYRRVMGKEIKFLLHFVKESKQDESGMPNNRFLAERTGGTYSTLKVQPAELEDSGVYFCASSQDGRLPSSYNEQFFGPGTRLTVL.

The CDR3 loop reads CASSLSLRQNSNQPQHF. CDR3 DNA sequence: TGTGCCAGCAGTTTATCCCTAAGACAAAATAGCAATCAGCCCCAGCATTTT. The chain uses TRBV28 and TRBJ1-5, with unresolved D. The CDR3 extends over 17 amino acids. Germline assignment: CDR1 MDHEN and CDR2 SYDVKM. Trimming removed 1 base at V and 0 bases at J, with 13 bases between.

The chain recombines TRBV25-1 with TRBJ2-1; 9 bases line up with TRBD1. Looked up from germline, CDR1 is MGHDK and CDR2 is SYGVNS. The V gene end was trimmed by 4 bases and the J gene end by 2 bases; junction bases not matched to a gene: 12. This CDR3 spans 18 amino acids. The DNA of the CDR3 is TGTGCCAGCAGTGGTAAACCCTCCGGGACAGGGACCTACAATGAGCAGTTCTTC. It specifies CASSGKPSGTGTYNEQFF.

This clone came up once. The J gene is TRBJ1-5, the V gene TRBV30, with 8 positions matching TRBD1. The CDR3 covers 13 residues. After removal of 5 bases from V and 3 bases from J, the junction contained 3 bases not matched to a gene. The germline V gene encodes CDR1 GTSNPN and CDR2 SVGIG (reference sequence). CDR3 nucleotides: TGTGCCTGGCAGGGGGCAATCAATCAGCCCCAGCATTTT. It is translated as CAWQGAINQPQHF.

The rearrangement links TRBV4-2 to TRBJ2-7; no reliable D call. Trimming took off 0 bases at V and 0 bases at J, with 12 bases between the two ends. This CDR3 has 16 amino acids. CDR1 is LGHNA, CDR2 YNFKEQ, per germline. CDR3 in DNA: TGTGCCAGCAGCCAAGAATCAACTGCTAGCTCCTACGAGCAGTACTTC. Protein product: CASSQESTASSYEQYF.

CDR3 bases: TGTGCCAGCAGCTTAAATCCCGGGCTAGCGGGAGGGCCAGGGGAAGCTAATGAGCAGTTCTTC. As protein: CASSLNPGLAGGPGEANEQFF. The J gene is TRBJ2-1, the V gene TRBV7-3; 12 bases match TRBD2. Unmatched junction bases numbered 20, after V lost 1 base and J lost 7 bases. The CDR3 has 21 residues. CDR1 and CDR2 (germline): SGHTA, FQGTGA.

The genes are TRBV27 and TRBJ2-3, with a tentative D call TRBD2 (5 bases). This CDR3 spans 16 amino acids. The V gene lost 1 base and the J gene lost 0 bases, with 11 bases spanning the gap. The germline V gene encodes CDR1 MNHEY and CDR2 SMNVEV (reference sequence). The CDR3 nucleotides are TGTGCCAGCAGTTTATTTCTCGAGGGAAGCACAGATACGCAGTATTTT. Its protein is CASSLFLEGSTDTQYF.

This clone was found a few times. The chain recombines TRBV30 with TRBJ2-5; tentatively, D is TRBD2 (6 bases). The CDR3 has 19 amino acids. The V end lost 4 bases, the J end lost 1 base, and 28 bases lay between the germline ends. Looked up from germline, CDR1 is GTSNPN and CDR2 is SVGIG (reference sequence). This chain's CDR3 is CAWITPTSWGPTSQETQYF. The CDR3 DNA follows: TGTGCCTGGATTACCCCCACTAGCTGGGGCCCGACATCCCAAGAGACCCAGTACTTC.

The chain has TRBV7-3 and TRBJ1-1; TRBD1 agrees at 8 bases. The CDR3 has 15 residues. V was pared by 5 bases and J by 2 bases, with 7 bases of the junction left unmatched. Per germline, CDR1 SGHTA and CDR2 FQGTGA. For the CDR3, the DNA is TGTGCCAGCAGCCCCAACGGACAGGGTAACACTGAAGCTTTCTTT. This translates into CASSPNGQGNTEAFF.

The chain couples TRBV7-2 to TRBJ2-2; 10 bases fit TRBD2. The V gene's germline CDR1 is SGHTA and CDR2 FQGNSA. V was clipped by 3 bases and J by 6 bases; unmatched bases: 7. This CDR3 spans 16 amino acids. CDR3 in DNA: TGTGCCAGCAGCTTTGACAGCGGGGGGGCTTCCGGGGAGCTGTTTTTT. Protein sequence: CASSFDSGGASGELFF.

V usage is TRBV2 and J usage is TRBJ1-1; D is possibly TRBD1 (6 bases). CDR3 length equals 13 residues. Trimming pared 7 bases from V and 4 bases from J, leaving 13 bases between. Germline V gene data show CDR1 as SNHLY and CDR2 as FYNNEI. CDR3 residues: CASNGGASTEAFF. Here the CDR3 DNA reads TGTGCCAGCAATGGGGGGGCGAGCACTGAAGCTTTCTTT.

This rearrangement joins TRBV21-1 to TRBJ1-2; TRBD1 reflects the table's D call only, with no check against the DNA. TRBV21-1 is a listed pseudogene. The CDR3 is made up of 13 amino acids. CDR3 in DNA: TGTGCCAGCAGCAAACCCAGGGACTATGGCTACACCTTC. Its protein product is CASSKPRDYGYTF.

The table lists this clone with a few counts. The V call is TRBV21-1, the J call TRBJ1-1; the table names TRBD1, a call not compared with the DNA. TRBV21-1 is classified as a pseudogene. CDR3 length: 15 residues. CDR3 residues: CASSKPDSQNTEAFF. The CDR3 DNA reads TGTGCCAGCAGCAAGCCAGACAGTCAGAACACTGAAGCTTTCTTT.

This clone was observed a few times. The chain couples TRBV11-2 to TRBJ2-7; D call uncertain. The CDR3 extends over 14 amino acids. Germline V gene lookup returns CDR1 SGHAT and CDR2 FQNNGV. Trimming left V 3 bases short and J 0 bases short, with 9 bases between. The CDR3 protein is CASSFVTDSYEQYF. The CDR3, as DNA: TGTGCCAGCAGCTTTGTCACTGACTCCTACGAGCAGTACTTC.

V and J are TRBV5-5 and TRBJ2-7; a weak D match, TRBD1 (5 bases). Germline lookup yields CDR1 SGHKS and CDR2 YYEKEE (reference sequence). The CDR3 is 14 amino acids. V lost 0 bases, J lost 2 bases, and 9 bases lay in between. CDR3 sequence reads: CASSLGTPPYEQYF. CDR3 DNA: TGTGCCAGCAGCTTGGGGACACCCCCCTACGAGCAGTACTTC.

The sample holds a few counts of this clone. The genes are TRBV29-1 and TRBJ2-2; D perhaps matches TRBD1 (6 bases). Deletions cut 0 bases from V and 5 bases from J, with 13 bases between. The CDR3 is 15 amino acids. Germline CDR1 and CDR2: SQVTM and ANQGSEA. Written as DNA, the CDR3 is TGCAGCGTTGAAGAAACACCACAGGGAACCGGGGAGCTGTTTTTT. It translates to CSVEETPQGTGELFF.

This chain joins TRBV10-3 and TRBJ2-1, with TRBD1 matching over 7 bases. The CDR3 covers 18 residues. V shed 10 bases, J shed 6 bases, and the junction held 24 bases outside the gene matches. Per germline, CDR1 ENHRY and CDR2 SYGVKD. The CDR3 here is CATYPASGQYRRGNEQFF. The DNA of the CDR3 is TGTGCCACCTACCCAGCTTCGGGACAGTATCGAAGAGGCAATGAGCAGTTCTTC.

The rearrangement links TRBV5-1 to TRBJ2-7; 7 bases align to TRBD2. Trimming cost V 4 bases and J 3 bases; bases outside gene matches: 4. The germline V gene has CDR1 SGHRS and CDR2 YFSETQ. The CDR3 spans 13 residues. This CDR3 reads CASSTGEGYEQYF. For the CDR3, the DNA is TGCGCCAGCAGCACGGGGGAGGGCTACGAGCAGTACTTC.

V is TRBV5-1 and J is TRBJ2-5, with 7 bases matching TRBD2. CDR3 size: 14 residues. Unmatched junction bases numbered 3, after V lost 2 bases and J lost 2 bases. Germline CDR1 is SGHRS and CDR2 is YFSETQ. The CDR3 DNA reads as TGCGCCAGCAGCTTAGCGGGGTCTCAAGAGACCCAGTACTTC. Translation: CASSLAGSQETQYF. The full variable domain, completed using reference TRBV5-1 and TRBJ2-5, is KAGVTQTPRYLIKTRGQQVTLSCSPISGHRSVSWYQQTPGQGLQFLFEYFSETQRNKGNFPGRFSGRQFSNSRSEMNVSTLELGDSALYLCASSLAGSQETQYFGPGTRLLVL.

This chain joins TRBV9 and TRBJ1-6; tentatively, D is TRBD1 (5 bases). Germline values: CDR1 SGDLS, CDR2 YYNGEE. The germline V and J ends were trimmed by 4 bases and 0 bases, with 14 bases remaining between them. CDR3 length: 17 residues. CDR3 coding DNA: TGTGCCAGCAGCTTCCGGACAATCCGCTCCTATAATTCACCCCTCCACTTT. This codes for CASSFRTIRSYNSPLHF.

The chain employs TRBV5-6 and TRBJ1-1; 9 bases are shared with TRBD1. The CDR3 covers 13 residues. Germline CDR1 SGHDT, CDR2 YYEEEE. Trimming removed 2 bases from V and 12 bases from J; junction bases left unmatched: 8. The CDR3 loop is CASSFLKGQGSFF. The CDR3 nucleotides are TGTGCCAGCAGCTTCCTCAAGGGACAGGGCTCTTTCTTT. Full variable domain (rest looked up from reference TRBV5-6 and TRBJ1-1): DAGVTQSPTHLIKTRGQQVTLRCSPKSGHDTVSWYQQALGQGPQFIFQYYEEEERQRGNFPDRFSGHQFPNYSSELNVNALLLGDSALYLCASSFLKGQGSFFGQGTRLTVV.

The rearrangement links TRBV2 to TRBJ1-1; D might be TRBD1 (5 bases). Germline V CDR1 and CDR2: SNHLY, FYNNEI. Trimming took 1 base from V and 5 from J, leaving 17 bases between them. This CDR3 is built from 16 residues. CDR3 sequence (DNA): TGTGCCAGCAGTGAAGTCGGACAAGTCAGAGATACTGAAGCTTTCTTT. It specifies CASSEVGQVRDTEAFF.

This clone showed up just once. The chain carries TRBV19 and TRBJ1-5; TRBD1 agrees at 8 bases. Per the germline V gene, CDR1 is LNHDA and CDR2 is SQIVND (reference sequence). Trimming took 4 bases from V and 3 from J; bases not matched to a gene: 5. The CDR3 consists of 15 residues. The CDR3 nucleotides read TGTGCCAGTAGTAGGGGACAGGAACACAATCAGCCCCAGCATTTT. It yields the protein CASSRGQEHNQPQHF.

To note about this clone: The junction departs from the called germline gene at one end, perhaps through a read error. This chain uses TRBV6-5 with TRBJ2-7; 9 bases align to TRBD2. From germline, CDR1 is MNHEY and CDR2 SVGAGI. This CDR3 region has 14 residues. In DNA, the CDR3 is TGTGCCACCAGTTTCAGCGGGGGGACCTACGAGCAGTACTTC. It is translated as CATSFSGGTYEQYF.